Below are 18 T cell receptor beta chains sequenced from a single sample in a study of blood T cell repertoires in COVID-19. Data came from immunoSEQ multiplex PCR; TCRdb stores just in-frame clones and leaves some out. The sample has around 18,000 clones, approximately 88% seen once. Sample: peripheral blood. Every receptor here comes from a human donor in a cohort sampled during active COVID-19.

DNA of the CDR3: TGTGCCAGCAGCCCATCAAGGGGCTCACGAACCCAGTACTTC. Translation gives CASSPSRGSRTQYF. The chain couples TRBV11-2 to TRBJ2-5, with D perhaps TRBD1 (5 bases). The germline gives CDR1 SGHAT, CDR2 FQNNGV. Trimming cost V 5 bases and J 8 bases, with 18 bases left between them. The CDR3 runs to 14 residues.

The chain uses TRBV30 and TRBJ2-1, with 7 nucleotides matching TRBD1. CDR3 size: 12 residues. Trimming at V came to 7 bases and at J to 8 bases, leaving 8 bases not matched to a gene. Germline CDR1 GTSNPN, CDR2 SVGIG (reference sequence). The CDR3 bases are TGTGCCTCATCACAGGGGACGCATGAGCAGTTCTTC. It specifies CASSQGTHEQFF. Together with reference TRBV30 and TRBJ2-1, the CDR3 gives the full variable domain: SQTIHQWPATLVQPVGSPLSLECTVEGTSNPNLYWYRQAAGRGLQLLFYSVGIGQISSEVPQNLSASRPQDRQFILSSKKLLLSDSGFYLCASSQGTHEQFFGPGTRLTVL.

The chain carries TRBV3-1 (or the pseudogene TRBV3-2) and TRBJ1-5; 7 positions match TRBD1. Germline-derived CDR1 and CDR2 are LGHDT and YNNKEL (reference sequence). After removal of 5 bases from V and 4 bases from J, the junction contained 8 bases not matched to a gene. The length of the CDR3 is 15 residues. CDR3 bases: TGTGCCAGCAGCACTTGGGACAGCCGGAATCAGCCCCAGCATTTT. It is translated as CASSTWDSRNQPQHF.

This sequence joins TRBV6-6 and TRBJ2-3; 7 nucleotides match TRBD2. Looked up from germline, CDR1 is MNHNY and CDR2 is SVGAGI (reference sequence). CDR3 length: 13 residues. V lost 5 bases, J lost 4 bases, and 3 bases stayed unmatched. CDR3 amino acids: CASSTRGADTQYF. In nucleotides, the CDR3 is TGTGCCAGCAGTACCCGGGGGGCAGATACGCAGTATTTT.

The chain combines TRBV14 with TRBJ2-1, with TRBD2 matching 11 bases. The V and J ends lost 0 bases and 4 bases, in that order; junction bases with no gene match: 2. This CDR3 spans 16 amino acids. Germline V gene data show CDR1 as SGHDN and CDR2 as FVKESK. CDR3 in amino acids: CASSQDLAGGYNEQFF. The CDR3 DNA is TGTGCCAGCAGCCAAGATCTAGCGGGGGGATACAATGAGCAGTTCTTC.

The chain carries TRBV2 and TRBJ2-7; D not resolved. CDR3 length equals 11 residues. CDR1 is SNHLY, CDR2 FYNNEI, per germline. The ends were cut back, 8 bases at V and 6 bases at J, with 11 bases in the middle. This CDR3 reads CASCLTSEQYF. CDR3 in DNA: TGTGCCAGCTGTTTAACAAGCGAGCAGTACTTC.

The chain carries TRBV20-1 and TRBJ2-3, with D possibly being TRBD2 (6 bases). Germline V gives CDR1 DFQATT, CDR2 SNEGSKA (reference sequence). V was trimmed by 3 bases and J by 0 bases, leaving 13 bases between them. This CDR3 region has 15 residues. Here the CDR3 reads CSASGRDTSTDTQYF. CDR3 DNA: TGCAGTGCTAGTGGGCGGGATACTAGCACAGATACGCAGTATTTT.

In its sample, this clone was seen a few times. The chain links TRBV28 to TRBJ2-4; TRBD1 is a possible D gene (5 bases). V lost 2 bases to trimming and J lost 1 base, with 6 bases between them. CDR1 is MDHEN and CDR2 is SYDVKM in the germline V gene. This CDR3 has 14 amino acids. DNA of the CDR3: TGTGCCAGCAGTTTACCAGGGGCCAAAAACATTCAGTACTTC. Protein: CASSLPGAKNIQYF. Variable domain in full (rest from reference TRBV28 and TRBJ2-4): DVKVTQSSRYLVKRTGEKVFLECVQDMDHENMFWYRQDPGLGLRLIYFSYDVKMKEKGDIPEGYSVSREKKERFSLILESASTNQTSMYLCASSLPGAKNIQYFGAGTRLSVL.

The chain employs TRBV5-1 and TRBJ1-4; no reliable D call. This CDR3 has 17 residues. V lost 0 bases and J lost 0, with 12 bases in between. Per the germline V gene, CDR1 is SGHRS and CDR2 is YFSETQ. As DNA, the CDR3 is TGCGCCAGCAGCTTGGCCGGGGAGCCCGCAACTAATGAAAAACTGTTTTTT. Translated: CASSLAGEPATNEKLFF.

The genes are TRBV5-5 and TRBJ1-3, with 9 bases identical to TRBD1. The germline V gene encodes CDR1 SGHKS and CDR2 YYEKEE (reference sequence). The CDR3 length is 18 residues. Trimming at V came to 2 bases and at J to 0 bases, leaving 9 bases not matched to a gene. The CDR3 sequence: CASSFLGTGSLSGNTIYF. The DNA for the CDR3 is TGTGCCAGCAGCTTTTTGGGGACAGGGTCCCTCTCTGGAAACACCATATATTTT.

The chain carries TRBV28 and TRBJ2-5, with D tentatively TRBD2 (6 bases). This CDR3 has 13 amino acids. Germline V gene lookup returns CDR1 MDHEN and CDR2 SYDVKM. Trimming pared 7 bases from V and 1 base from J, leaving 10 bases between. In DNA, the CDR3 is TGTGCCAGCATCCGGGACTCCCAAGAGACCCAGTACTTC. Its protein is CASIRDSQETQYF.

This chain links TRBV27 with TRBJ1-6; 8 nucleotides line up with TRBD1. V was pared by 5 bases and J by 0 bases, with 3 bases of the junction left unmatched. The CDR3 covers 16 residues. CDR1 is MNHEY, CDR2 SMNVEV, per germline (reference sequence). CDR3 sequence (DNA): TGTGCCAGCAGTCGGGACAGGAGCTCCTATAATTCACCCCTCCACTTT. Residues: CASSRDRSSYNSPLHF.

The chain links TRBV15 to TRBJ1-3; 8 nucleotides match TRBD1. The germline V gene has CDR1 LNHNV and CDR2 YYDKDF (reference sequence). Trimming at V came to 0 bases and at J to 4 bases, leaving 5 bases not matched to a gene. The CDR3 extends over 16 amino acids. The CDR3 reads CATSRDVGDRGNTIYF. In DNA form, the CDR3 reads TGTGCCACCAGCAGAGATGTTGGGGACAGGGGAAACACCATATATTTT. Combining the CDR3 with reference TRBV15 and TRBJ1-3 gives the whole variable domain DAMVIQNPRYQVTQFGKPVTLSCSQTLNHNVMYWYQQKSSQAPKLLFHYYDKDFNNEADTPDNFQSRRPNTSFCFLDIRSPGLGDTAMYLCATSRDVGDRGNTIYFGEGSWLTVV.

This chain links TRBV19 with TRBJ1-5; 9 positions agree with TRBD1. Germline lookup yields CDR1 LNHDA and CDR2 SQIVND (reference sequence). Trimming cost V 4 bases and J 4 bases; bases outside gene matches: 8. The CDR3 contains 16 residues. The DNA of the CDR3 is TGTGCCAGTAGTAGTTACAGGGGGCGGTCTAATCAGCCCCAGCATTTT. Translation: CASSSYRGRSNQPQHF. The whole variable domain, filled in from reference TRBV19 and TRBJ1-5, reads DGGITQSPKYLFRKEGQNVTLSCEQNLNHDAMYWYRQDPGQGLRLIYYSQIVNDFQKGDIAEGYSVSREKKESFPLTVTSAQKNPTAFYLCASSSYRGRSNQPQHFGDGTRLSIL.

The V call is TRBV9, the J call TRBJ1-1, with D maybe TRBD1 (5 bases). CDR1 and CDR2 (germline): SGDLS, YYNGEE. The CDR3 contains 13 residues. V lost 4 bases and J 2 bases, leaving 9 bases between the germline ends. This chain's CDR3 is CASSPGGNTEAFF. The DNA of the CDR3 is TGTGCCAGCAGCCCGGGGGGAAACACTGAAGCTTTCTTT.

The chain couples TRBV11-2 to TRBJ2-5; D is possibly TRBD2 (6 bases). Germline-derived CDR1 and CDR2 are SGHAT and FQNNGV. The CDR3 runs to 15 residues. Trimming stripped 5 bases from V and 3 bases from J, with 16 bases between. CDR3 region: CASSLILAGEETQYF. Here the CDR3 DNA reads TGTGCCAGCAGCCTTATACTAGCAGGAGAAGAGACCCAGTACTTC. Variable domain in full (rest from reference TRBV11-2 and TRBJ2-5): EAGVAQSPRYKIIEKRQSVAFWCNPISGHATLYWYQQILGQGPKLLIQFQNNGVVDDSQLPKDRFSAERLKGVDSTLKIQPAKLEDSAVYLCASSLILAGEETQYFGPGTRLLVL.

The gene calls are TRBV5-1 and TRBJ2-7; 12 bases map to TRBD1. The CDR3 contains 15 residues. Per the germline V gene, CDR1 is SGHRS and CDR2 is YFSETQ. J lost 4 bases, V lost 4 bases, and 6 bases had no gene match. The CDR3 DNA follows: TGCGCCAGCAGCACCGGGACAGGGGGCGTGTACGAGCAGTACTTC. Amino acids: CASSTGTGGVYEQYF.

This chain connects TRBV3-1 (or the pseudogene TRBV3-2) to TRBJ1-2; TRBD1 might be the D (6 bases). The CDR3 spans 15 residues. Trimming removed 3 bases from V and 4 bases from J, with 15 bases in between. The germline CDR1 and CDR2 sequences are LGHDT and YNNKEL (reference sequence). The CDR3 DNA follows: TGTGCCAGCAGCCAGGTAACAGGGATACGCTATGGCTACACCTTC. Translation gives CASSQVTGIRYGYTF.